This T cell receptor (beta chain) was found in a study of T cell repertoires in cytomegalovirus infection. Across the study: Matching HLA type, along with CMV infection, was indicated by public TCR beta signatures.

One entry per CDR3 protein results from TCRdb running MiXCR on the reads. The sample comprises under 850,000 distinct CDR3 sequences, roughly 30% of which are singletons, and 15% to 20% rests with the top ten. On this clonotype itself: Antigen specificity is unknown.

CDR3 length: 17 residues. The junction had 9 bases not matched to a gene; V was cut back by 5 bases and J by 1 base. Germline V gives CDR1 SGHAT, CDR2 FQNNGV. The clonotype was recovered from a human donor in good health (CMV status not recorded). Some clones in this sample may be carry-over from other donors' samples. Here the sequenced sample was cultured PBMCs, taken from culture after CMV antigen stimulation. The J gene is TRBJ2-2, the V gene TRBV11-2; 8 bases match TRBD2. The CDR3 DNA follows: TGTGCCAGCAGCCCCGGGAGGGCTAGCGGGAACACCGGGGAGCTGTTTTTT. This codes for CASSPGRASGNTGELFF.